Below, 25 T cell receptor beta chains from the same sample are listed, as sequenced in a study of Ad26.COV2.S vaccination and SARS-CoV-2 variants. Noted treatment: about 20 received Ad26.COV2.S at low or high dose, single or two shots; about 5 received placebo; per-sample allocation not given. Vaccine and placebo recipients were sampled on day 63 after the first injection. Assay used: immunoSEQ multiplex PCR; TCRdb lists only in-frame clones, some missing. This sample has hundreds of thousands of clones, with around 89% found just once. This sample comprised peripheral blood, obtained in a trial of Ad26.COV2.S vaccine versus placebo. These receptors all stem from a person between 18 and 60 years old who received the Ad26.COV2.S COVID-19 vaccine or a placebo.

The chain links TRBV28 to TRBJ1-4; 11 bases agree with TRBD1. CDR1 is MDHEN and CDR2 is SYDVKM in the germline V gene. V lost 5 bases to trimming and J lost 7 bases; unmatched junction nucleotides: 9. The CDR3 is 16 residues long. The CDR3 spells CASSRTGGFESEKLFF. CDR3 coding DNA: TGTGCCAGCAGTCGGACAGGGGGCTTTGAAAGTGAAAAACTGTTTTTT. Looking up the rest from reference TRBV28 and TRBJ1-4 gives the full variable domain: DVKVTQSSRYLVKRTGEKVFLECVQDMDHENMFWYRQDPGLGLRLIYFSYDVKMKEKGDIPEGYSVSREKKERFSLILESASTNQTSMYLCASSRTGGFESEKLFFGSGTQLSVL.

This chain connects TRBV10-3 to TRBJ2-7; D assignment may be TRBD1 or TRBD2 (5 bases each). The germline CDR1 and CDR2 sequences are ENHRY and SYGVKD. This CDR3 has 11 residues. The V and J ends lost 6 bases and 5 bases respectively, with 8 bases between them. CDR3 amino acids: CAIRGRDEQYF. The CDR3 coding sequence is TGTGCCATCAGGGGACGTGACGAGCAGTACTTC.

CDR3 loop: CASARDRGNYGYTF. DNA for the CDR3: TGTGCCAGTGCCCGGGACAGGGGCAACTATGGCTACACCTTC. The chain is built from TRBV19 and TRBJ1-2; 10 nucleotides line up with TRBD1. CDR1 and CDR2 from the germline V gene are LNHDA and SQIVND (reference sequence). The trim removed 8 bases at V and 2 bases at J, leaving 5 bases unmatched. This CDR3 has 14 residues.

This chain links TRBV7-2 with TRBJ1-6; no clear D. This CDR3 has 13 amino acids. Trimming cost V 4 bases and J 8 bases, with 9 bases left between them. In germline, CDR1 is SGHTA, CDR2 FQGNSA. In nucleotides, the CDR3 is TGTGCCAGCAGCTCCCGGACCGATTCACCCCTCCACTTT. This sequence encodes CASSSRTDSPLHF.

The rearrangement links TRBV9 to TRBJ2-7, with 16 nucleotides matching TRBD2. Per germline, CDR1 SGDLS and CDR2 YYNGEE. CDR3 length: 16 residues. V lost 7 bases to trimming and J lost 6 bases; unmatched junction nucleotides: 10. The CDR3 loop reads CASSRGGTSGRGEQYF. DNA of the CDR3: TGTGCCAGCTCTAGAGGGGGGACTAGCGGGAGGGGCGAGCAGTACTTC.

The chain carries TRBV6-5 and TRBJ2-2; unclear D gene. Germline V gives CDR1 MNHEY, CDR2 SVGAGI. Between the trimmed V and J ends, which lost 0 bases and 8 bases, there was a span of 16 bases. CDR3 length: 16 residues. CDR3 amino acids: CASSYSLKSHAGELFF. The CDR3 coding sequence is TGTGCCAGCAGTTACTCGCTGAAGTCCCATGCTGGGGAGCTGTTTTTT.

The CDR3 sequence: CASSLGLVSYEQYF. The CDR3 DNA sequence: TGTGCCAGCAGCTTGGGACTGGTCTCCTACGAGCAGTACTTC. V gene TRBV7-2 combines with J gene TRBJ2-7; perhaps TRBD2 as D (6 bases). Trimming stripped 3 bases from V and 0 bases from J, with 9 bases between. The CDR3 is 14 residues long. The germline V gene encodes CDR1 SGHTA and CDR2 FQGNSA.

The J gene is TRBJ1-5, the V gene TRBV29-1; possibly TRBD1 for D (5 bases). The CDR3 length is 14 residues. The germline gives CDR1 SQVTM, CDR2 ANQGSEA. The ends were cut back, 4 bases at V and 4 bases at J, with 14 bases in the middle. The CDR3 reads CSVVDGTANQPQHF. The CDR3, as DNA: TGCAGCGTTGTCGACGGGACGGCAAATCAGCCCCAGCATTTT.

This clone was observed at least ten times. CDR3 residues: CASSTKQGTEAFF. The CDR3 DNA reads TGTGCCAGCAGCACCAAACAGGGCACTGAAGCTTTCTTT. This sequence joins TRBV6-6 and TRBJ1-1, with D tentatively TRBD1 (6 bases). Germline values: CDR1 MNHNY, CDR2 SVGAGI (reference sequence). CDR3 size: 13 residues. V was shortened by 6 bases and J by 4 bases, with 12 bases between the two germline ends.

The V and J genes are TRBV6-2 or TRBV6-3 and TRBJ2-5, with 16 bases identical to TRBD2. The CDR3 totals 21 residues. Germline V gene lookup returns CDR1 MNHEY and CDR2 SVGEGT. Trimming took 5 bases from V and 5 from J; bases not matched to a gene: 20. Written as DNA, the CDR3 is TGTGCCAGCAGTCATGCCATATATCCCGGGACTAGCGGGGGGGCCTGGGAGACCCAGTACTTC. It is translated as CASSHAIYPGTSGGAWETQYF.

The V and J genes are TRBV7-2 and TRBJ2-2, with no clear D. With 1 base removed from V and 5 bases from J, the gap between germline ends came to 11 bases. Germline loops: CDR1 SGHTA, CDR2 FQGNSA. CDR3 length: 15 amino acids. The chain's CDR3 is CASSLVDMGTGELFF. Here the CDR3 DNA reads TGTGCCAGCAGCTTAGTCGATATGGGGACCGGGGAGCTGTTTTTT.

The chain combines TRBV13 with TRBJ2-7; 8 positions match TRBD1. CDR1 is PRHDT, CDR2 FYEKMQ, per germline (reference sequence). The ends lost 0 bases at V and 5 bases at J; junction bases unmatched: 6. The CDR3 covers 15 residues. CDR3 nucleotides: TGTGCCAGCAGCTTAGGGCAGGGGGCTATGGACGAGCAGTACTTC. This encodes CASSLGQGAMDEQYF.

The rearrangement uses TRBV10-3 and TRBJ1-6; possibly TRBD1 for D (6 bases). The V gene lost 2 bases and the J gene lost 5 bases, with 7 bases spanning the gap. Germline assignment: CDR1 ENHRY and CDR2 SYGVKD. The CDR3 extends over 14 amino acids. The CDR3 DNA reads as TGTGCCATCAGTGAGCACAGGGATAATTCACCCCTCCACTTT. Its translation: CAISEHRDNSPLHF.

The chain links TRBV28 to TRBJ1-5; TRBD1 aligns across 9 bases. There are 16 residues in the CDR3. J gave up 3 bases and V 4 bases, and 7 bases lay outside the gene matches. Germline CDR1 reads MDHEN; CDR2 reads SYDVKM. CDR3 nucleotide sequence: TGTGCCAGCAGTTCTTCCCGGGACAGGGACAATCAGCCCCAGCATTTT. Amino acids: CASSSSRDRDNQPQHF. The full variable domain, with the rest looked up from reference TRBV28 and TRBJ1-5, is DVKVTQSSRYLVKRTGEKVFLECVQDMDHENMFWYRQDPGLGLRLIYFSYDVKMKEKGDIPEGYSVSREKKERFSLILESASTNQTSMYLCASSSSRDRDNQPQHFGDGTRLSIL.

The gene calls are TRBV18 and TRBJ1-3; perhaps TRBD1 as D (6 bases). Germline CDR1 and CDR2: KGHSH and LQKENI. V lost 0 bases and J 0 bases, leaving 18 bases between the germline ends. CDR3 size: 19 residues. The CDR3 spells CASSPPSLQGWGSGNTIYF. CDR3 coding DNA: TGTGCCAGCTCACCACCGTCCTTACAGGGTTGGGGCTCTGGAAACACCATATATTTT. Complete variable domain (other parts from reference TRBV18 and TRBJ1-3): NAGVMQNPRHLVRRRGQEARLRCSPMKGHSHVYWYRQLPEEGLKFMVYLQKENIIDESGMPKERFSAEFPKEGPSILRIQQVVRGDSAAYFCASSPPSLQGWGSGNTIYFGEGSWLTVV.

V usage is TRBV27 and J usage is TRBJ2-2; D is ambiguous. The CDR3 runs to 13 residues. Germline V gene lookup returns CDR1 MNHEY and CDR2 SMNVEV (reference sequence). V was shortened by 1 base and J by 6 bases, with 6 bases between the two germline ends. The CDR3 reads CASSLYTSGELFF. CDR3 DNA: TGTGCCAGCAGTTTATATACCTCCGGGGAGCTGTTTTTT.

This clone was picked up a small number of times. V usage is TRBV11-1 and J usage is TRBJ2-1, with D tentatively TRBD1 (6 bases). Germline CDR1 reads SGHAT; CDR2 reads FQDESV (reference sequence). V was shortened by 5 bases and J by 5 bases, with 16 bases between the two germline ends. The CDR3 loop spans 15 amino acids. CDR3 loop: CASSRLDRSDNEQFF. The CDR3 DNA follows: TGTGCCAGCAGCCGATTAGACAGGTCTGACAATGAGCAGTTCTTC.

The chain uses TRBV9 and TRBJ1-1; TRBD1 agrees at 7 bases. V gave up 6 bases and J gave up 0 bases; unmatched junction bases: 8. There are 15 residues in the CDR3. Germline V gives CDR1 SGDLS, CDR2 YYNGEE. The CDR3 nucleotides are TGTGCCAGCAAGGAGGGGGACAGCTTGAACACTGAAGCTTTCTTT. Translation: CASKEGDSLNTEAFF.

The chain links TRBV2 to TRBJ2-7; the match to TRBD1 covers 8 bases. This CDR3 is built from 14 residues. Trimming took 10 bases from V and 3 from J; bases not matched to a gene: 11. Germline V gives CDR1 SNHLY, CDR2 FYNNEI. For the CDR3, the DNA is TGTGCCATCAGCTTACGTACAGGGGGCTACGAGCAGTACTTC. Its translation: CAISLRTGGYEQYF.

The chain combines TRBV21-1 with TRBJ2-5; TRBD2 was called by the table and not checked on the DNA. TRBV21-1 constitutes a pseudogene. CDR3 length: 16 residues. CDR3: CASSITKAGGGETQYF. The CDR3, as DNA: TGTGCCAGCAGCATAACCAAAGCGGGAGGGGGAGAGACCCAGTACTTC.

The rearrangement links TRBV6-2 or TRBV6-3 to TRBJ2-2; 7 bases are shared with TRBD1. The CDR3 has 16 residues. Germline values: CDR1 MNHEY, CDR2 SVGEGT. V lost 2 bases and J lost 4; bases outside the gene matches: 7. The CDR3 bases are TGTGCCAGCAGTTACGCTGACAGGGTACCCACCGGGGAGCTGTTTTTT. Amino acids: CASSYADRVPTGELFF.

V is TRBV29-1 and J is TRBJ1-1, with D possibly TRBD1 on 5 matching bases. The CDR3 runs 12 residues. Germline V CDR1 and CDR2: SQVTM, ANQGSEA. The V end was cut by 8 bases, the J end by 3 bases, with 13 bases between. The CDR3 bases are TGCAGCACCCGGGACGGGGACACTGAAGCTTTCTTT. It is translated as CSTRDGDTEAFF.

This clone occurred many times. V is TRBV6-4 and J is TRBJ2-3; the D is unclear. This CDR3 contains 14 residues. Germline V gene sequence: CDR1 MRHNA, CDR2 SNTAGT. With 3 bases removed from V and 1 base from J, the gap between germline ends came to 8 bases. CDR3: CASSENGGTDTQYF. The CDR3 DNA reads as TGTGCCAGCAGTGAAAATGGCGGCACAGATACGCAGTATTTT.

CDR3 nucleotides: TGCGCCAGCTCTTGGGGGACGTCCCAAGAGACCCAGTACTTC. It codes for CASSWGTSQETQYF. J is TRBJ2-5 and V is TRBV5-1; D is tentatively TRBD1 or TRBD2 (5 bases each). CDR1 is SGHRS, CDR2 YFSETQ, per germline. The length of the CDR3 is 14 residues. The V end lost 7 bases, the J end lost 1 base, and 14 bases lay between the germline ends.

This chain uses TRBV28 with TRBJ2-1, with D hard to call. This CDR3 contains 14 residues. The V end lost 3 bases, the J end lost 9 bases, and 15 bases lay between the germline ends. Germline V lookup: CDR1 MDHEN, CDR2 SYDVKM. The CDR3 here is CASSFGQRTSEQFF. CDR3 bases: TGTGCCAGCAGTTTTGGGCAGAGAACAAGTGAGCAGTTCTTC. Full variable domain (rest looked up from reference TRBV28 and TRBJ2-1): DVKVTQSSRYLVKRTGEKVFLECVQDMDHENMFWYRQDPGLGLRLIYFSYDVKMKEKGDIPEGYSVSREKKERFSLILESASTNQTSMYLCASSFGQRTSEQFFGPGTRLTVL.